The TCR beta chain under discussion was sequenced for a study of tumor-infiltrating lymphocytes in primary liver carcinoma (dated by TCRdb to about 2017). Broadly, across the study: Surgical resection was performed in China between 2015 and early 2016 on several patients with histopathologically diagnosed primary liver carcinoma. For each liver tumor, the study sampled five regions along with adjacent normal tissue and blood, and applied TCRbeta repertoire sequencing, expression microarrays and whole-exome sequencing. Of the five patients, three men and two women aged 30 to 69 years, four had hepatocellular carcinoma and one had combined HCC and intrahepatic cholangiocarcinoma. The five patients had tumors staged T1-T3 N0M0, with maximum diameters ranging from 4.2 to 10 cm. Roughly 3.5 to 8 million productive TCRbeta reads were obtained per sample, and no significant difference in read depth was found between tissue types. Reproducibility between technical replicate repertoires was high, with correlation coefficients above 0.95 and mean shared-clone rates approximately 0.91. TCRbeta repertoire sequencing covered 35 or so specimens from 5 patients: 25 or so tumor regions, 5 adjacent noncancerous liver tissues and 5 peripheral blood samples.

Study-level results and caveats: Repertoire overlap was found to be higher between tumor regions (mean around 35%) than between tumor-adjacent (around 17%) or tumor-blood (about 15%) pairs, consistent with antigen-driven expansion. Only the TCR beta chain was sequenced, which likely underestimates true repertoire diversity because unpaired alpha chains were not captured. The top 250 clones made up a significantly larger repertoire fraction in tumors than in blood (p = 0.039). Comparison of CD4+ and CD8+ T cell repertoires was precluded by the use of bulk unsorted samples. The study included only four or five patients, and the authors note findings should be validated in a larger study.

Blood RNA was extracted from unsorted whole blood with TRIzol reagent; germline DNA came from the DNeasy Blood & Tissue kit. Patients had chronic HBV infection and were treatment-naive at sampling. Approximately 3.9 milliliters of peripheral blood were collected into K2EDTA tubes before surgery. TCRbeta-specific cDNA was reverse-transcribed from 500 ng total RNA using a constant-region primer and ProtoScript II reverse transcriptase. Construction of the TCRbeta libraries relied on three nested rounds of multiplex PCR, following a slightly modified ARM-PCR procedure. A final 25-cycle PCR with Deep VentR polymerase added sample barcodes and Illumina adapters. Before sequencing, amplicons of 200-500 bp were purified from gel using a QIAquick gel extraction kit. An Illumina HiSeq 2500 was used to sequence the TCRbeta amplicons with 250-bp paired-end reads. In the source study's methods: Quality trimming of reads was performed with Trimmomatic v0.33, and paired reads were merged with FLASH v1.2.11 so that full CDR3 sequences could be recovered. V, D and J germline segments were assigned to the rearranged TCRbeta sequences using MiGEC v1.2.1b. Clonotype statistics and Shannon-Wiener diversity indices were calculated with VDJtools v1.0.0. To reduce sampling bias, subsequent analyses other than the diversity analysis used only the 250 most abundant clonotypes in each sample. Using fastp at Q25 and MiXCR, TCRdb reprocessed the public reads and kept productive beta chains. Each CDR3 protein gets just one entry, which takes the most common genes and DNA from the rows behind it. The V and J calls, along with clone size, are taken from TCRdb and not from the paper's own processing. Counted in this sample were some 180,000 distinct CDR3 sequences; about 60% of them appeared once. Around 74% of the sample goes to the ten largest clones.

With regard to this clonotype: Its antigen specificity is not known. A much more abundant neighbour one base away suggests this may be a read error.

Sequencing used peripheral blood. The sequence came from a middle-aged man with primary liver carcinoma and hepatitis B virus infection.

The nucleotides are TGTGCCAGCAGCCGGAGCGGATCTACCGGACTAGCGGGAGCGGTGCAGTTCTTC. It translates to CASSRSGSTGLAGAVQFF. The chain joins TRBV11-3 to TRBJ2-1; TRBD2 agrees with 13 junctional bases. As encoded in the germline V gene, CDR1 is SGHNT while CDR2 is YENEEA. The CDR3 goes from the cysteine to the phenylalanine over 18 residues. Just the 54-base CDR3 DNA is kept, in frame starting at base 1. Trimming accounts for 5 bases at V and 12 bases at J, while the number of junction bases matched to no gene is 19.